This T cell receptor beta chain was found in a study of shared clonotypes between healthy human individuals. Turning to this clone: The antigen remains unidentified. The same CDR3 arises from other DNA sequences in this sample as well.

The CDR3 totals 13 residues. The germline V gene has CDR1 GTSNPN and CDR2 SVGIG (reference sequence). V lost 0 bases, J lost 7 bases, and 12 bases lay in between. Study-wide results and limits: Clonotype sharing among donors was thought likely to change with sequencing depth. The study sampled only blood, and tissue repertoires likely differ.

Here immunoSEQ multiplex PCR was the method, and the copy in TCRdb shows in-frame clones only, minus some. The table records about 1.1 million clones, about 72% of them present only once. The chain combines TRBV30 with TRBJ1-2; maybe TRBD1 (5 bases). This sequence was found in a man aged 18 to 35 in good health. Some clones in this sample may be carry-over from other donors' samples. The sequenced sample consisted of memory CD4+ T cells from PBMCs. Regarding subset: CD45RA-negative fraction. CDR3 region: CAWSVRGGAGYTF. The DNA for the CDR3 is TGTGCCTGGAGTGTACGGGGGGGAGCTGGCTACACCTTC.